One sample yielded the 32 T cell receptor beta chains listed below, sequenced in a study of technical replicates of blood from a few donors. Data came from immunoSEQ multiplex PCR; TCRdb stores just in-frame clones and leaves some out. The sample yields about 9,400 clones, 91% seen once. The sequencing input was PBMCs. The receptors stem from a human donor in good health.

The chain couples TRBV2 to TRBJ1-1, with D possibly being TRBD1 (6 bases). CDR1 and CDR2 from the germline V gene are SNHLY and FYNNEI. With 2 bases removed from V and 5 bases from J, the gap between germline ends came to 18 bases. CDR3 length equals 16 residues. CDR3: CASSEREVGAGTEAFF. The CDR3, as DNA: TGTGCCAGCAGTGAAAGGGAAGTGGGGGCAGGGACTGAAGCTTTCTTT. Full variable domain (rest looked up from reference TRBV2 and TRBJ1-1): EPEVTQTPSHQVTQMGQEVILRCVPISNHLYFYWYRQILGQKVEFLVSFYNNEISEKSEIFDDQFSVERPDGSNFTLKIRSTKLEDSAMYFCASSEREVGAGTEAFFGQGTRLTVV.

This chain uses TRBV29-1 with TRBJ2-1; 7 nucleotides match TRBD2. The germline CDR1 and CDR2 sequences are SQVTM and ANQGSEA. V shed 3 bases and J 2 bases; nucleotides not matched to a gene: 4. The CDR3 is 14 residues long. The chain's CDR3 is CSVDRSGTYNEQFF. The CDR3 coding sequence is TGCAGCGTTGACCGAAGCGGGACCTACAATGAGCAGTTCTTC.

This chain connects TRBV6-5 to TRBJ1-2; 7 nucleotides align to TRBD1. The J segment lost 4 bases and the V segment lost 4 bases, leaving 9 bases of the junction unmatched. CDR1 is MNHEY and CDR2 is SVGAGI in the germline V gene. This CDR3 has 15 residues. The CDR3 DNA is TGTGCCAGCAGTTCAAGACGACAGGGACCCTATGGCTACACCTTC. It is translated as CASSSRRQGPYGYTF.

V and J are TRBV19 and TRBJ2-7; a possible D gene is TRBD1 (5 bases). Germline lookup yields CDR1 LNHDA and CDR2 SQIVND (reference sequence). The CDR3 consists of 14 residues. V shed 6 bases and J shed 0 bases, with 12 bases lying between them. CDR3 sequence: CASRRDSTSYEQYF. The CDR3 nucleotides are TGTGCCAGTAGACGTGACAGTACCTCCTACGAGCAGTACTTC.

The V and J genes are TRBV5-1 and TRBJ2-5, with 7 nucleotides matching TRBD1. This CDR3 has 15 amino acids. From germline, CDR1 is SGHRS and CDR2 YFSETQ. Losses at the gene ends were 3 bases for V and 2 bases for J; bases not matched to a gene: 7. CDR3 in amino acids: CASSSSGGTQETQYF. The CDR3 DNA is TGCGCCAGCAGCTCGTCAGGGGGTACTCAAGAGACCCAGTACTTC. Full variable domain (rest looked up from reference TRBV5-1 and TRBJ2-5): KAGVTQTPRYLIKTRGQQVTLSCSPISGHRSVSWYQQTPGQGLQFLFEYFSETQRNKGNFPGRFSGRQFSNSRSEMNVSTLELGDSALYLCASSSSGGTQETQYFGPGTRLLVL.

V usage is TRBV19 and J usage is TRBJ1-1, with D possibly being TRBD1 (6 bases). This CDR3 is built from 15 residues. Germline CDR1 reads LNHDA; CDR2 reads SQIVND (reference sequence). Trimming cost V 9 bases and J 1 base, with 18 bases left between them. The CDR3 here is CASRRMETGNTEAFF. The CDR3 DNA reads as TGTGCCAGCCGGAGGATGGAGACAGGGAACACTGAAGCTTTCTTT.

This rearrangement joins TRBV5-1 to TRBJ2-7; 9 nucleotides line up with TRBD1. The CDR3 consists of 18 residues. With V trimmed by 0 bases and J by 3 bases, 13 bases remained unmatched. Germline assignment: CDR1 SGHRS and CDR2 YFSETQ. CDR3 amino acids: CASSLALFGGTGNYEQYF. The CDR3 bases are TGCGCCAGCAGCTTGGCCCTTTTTGGCGGGACAGGGAACTACGAGCAGTACTTC.

The genes are TRBV6-1 and TRBJ1-1; possible D gene TRBD1, 6 bases. Trimming pared 8 bases from V and 6 bases from J, leaving 16 bases between. Germline V lookup: CDR1 MNHNS, CDR2 SASEGT. The CDR3 consists of 13 residues. CDR3 nucleotides: TGTGCCAGCTTACAGGGAGAGAGGGCTGAAGCTTTCTTT. Amino acids: CASLQGERAEAFF.

The J gene is TRBJ1-1, the V gene TRBV6-1; possibly TRBD1 for D (5 bases). CDR1 and CDR2 (germline): MNHNS, SASEGT. Trimming cost V 7 bases and J 1 base, with 13 bases left between them. The CDR3 contains 14 residues. The CDR3 nucleotides are TGTGCCAGCACCCCCCGCACAGGGAACACTGAAGCTTTCTTT. As protein: CASTPRTGNTEAFF.

This clone was observed once. The chain is built from TRBV6-4 and TRBJ2-3, with D perhaps TRBD2 (6 bases). CDR3 length equals 14 residues. Germline CDR1 is MRHNA and CDR2 is SNTAGT. The V end was cut by 4 bases, the J end by 4 bases, with 12 bases between. As DNA, the CDR3 is TGTGCCAGCAGTGCTAGCGACCCTTCAGATACGCAGTATTTT. Amino acids: CASSASDPSDTQYF.

This chain joins TRBV6-1 and TRBJ2-3; 7 positions agree with TRBD2. Losses at the gene ends were 7 bases for V and 6 bases for J; bases not matched to a gene: 13. The CDR3 is 15 residues long. Germline values: CDR1 MNHNS, CDR2 SASEGT. The DNA of the CDR3 is TGTGCCAGCAAACTGAGCGGGAAGGTGGAGGATACGCAGTATTTT. This encodes CASKLSGKVEDTQYF.

The chain has TRBV9 and TRBJ2-5, with 7 bases that match TRBD1. With V trimmed by 7 bases and J by 1 base, 13 bases remained unmatched. Germline values: CDR1 SGDLS, CDR2 YYNGEE. CDR3 length: 16 amino acids. The CDR3 coding sequence is TGTGCCAGCTCGATGGAAGGGGGCGAGCCCCAAGAGACCCAGTACTTC. Translated, it gives CASSMEGGEPQETQYF.

The V and J genes are TRBV28 and TRBJ1-5, with 11 bases matching TRBD1. CDR3 size: 15 residues. With 6 bases clipped from V and 2 bases from J, the junction kept 3 bases outside the gene matches. Germline values: CDR1 MDHEN, CDR2 SYDVKM. The CDR3 is CASRGQGVGNQPQHF. CDR3 coding DNA: TGTGCCAGCAGGGGACAGGGGGTTGGCAATCAGCCCCAGCATTTT.

The chain carries TRBV11-2 and TRBJ2-7; D perhaps matches TRBD2 (5 bases). Per germline, CDR1 SGHAT and CDR2 FQNNGV. The CDR3 contains 14 residues. V lost 5 bases, J lost 2 bases, and 13 bases lay in between. The CDR3, as DNA: TGTGCCAGCAGCACCACTAGATTGGCCTACGAGCAGTACTTC. Its translation: CASSTTRLAYEQYF.

CDR3 DNA: TGTGCCAGCAGTTTATCCCTAGCTGGGAACACCGGGGAGCTGTTTTTT. Amino acids: CASSLSLAGNTGELFF. V gene TRBV28 combines with J gene TRBJ2-2; TRBD2 might be the D (5 bases). CDR3 length equals 16 residues. CDR1 is MDHEN and CDR2 is SYDVKM in the germline V gene. V was pared by 1 base and J by 1 base, with 10 bases between.

The chain uses TRBV5-1 and TRBJ1-1; 10 bases fit TRBD1. CDR1 SGHRS and CDR2 YFSETQ come from the germline V gene. V dropped 5 bases and J dropped 3; count of bases not matched to a gene: 7. The CDR3 covers 15 residues. The CDR3: CASREGTGVDTEAFF. In DNA, the CDR3 is TGCGCCAGCAGAGAGGGGACAGGGGTGGACACTGAAGCTTTCTTT.

The genes are TRBV6-5 and TRBJ1-3; maybe TRBD1 (6 bases). This CDR3 spans 15 amino acids. Trimming removed 5 bases at V and 0 bases at J, with 11 bases between. The germline gives CDR1 MNHEY, CDR2 SVGAGI. CDR3: CASSPIGGSGNTIYF. The CDR3 DNA follows: TGTGCCAGCAGTCCGATAGGGGGCTCTGGAAACACCATATATTTT.

This clone was seen only once. V and J are TRBV18 and TRBJ2-7; D ambiguous. The CDR3 has 13 amino acids. CDR1 is KGHSH, CDR2 LQKENI, per germline. The V end lost 3 bases, the J end lost 5 bases, and 11 bases lay between the germline ends. CDR3 DNA: TGTGCCAGCTCACCGCGTGGGCCTGACGAGCAGTACTTC. Its protein is CASSPRGPDEQYF.

The genes are TRBV9 and TRBJ1-1, with D possibly being TRBD1 (6 bases). CDR3 length equals 14 residues. Germline V gives CDR1 SGDLS, CDR2 YYNGEE. Trimming stripped 0 bases from V and 8 bases from J, with 14 bases between. CDR3 region: CASSVGTGPGEAFF. The CDR3 coding sequence is TGTGCCAGCAGCGTAGGTACAGGGCCTGGAGAAGCTTTCTTT.

The CDR3 sequence is CASSVQGVPYEQYF. CDR3 bases: TGTGCCAGCAGCGTACAGGGGGTTCCCTACGAGCAGTACTTC. The V and J genes are TRBV9 and TRBJ2-7; 7 bases are a match to TRBD1. V lost 1 base and J lost 2; bases outside the gene matches: 3. The CDR3 extends over 14 amino acids. Germline values: CDR1 SGDLS, CDR2 YYNGEE.

This clone was observed once. The chain has TRBV6-1 and TRBJ2-1; 8 bases map to TRBD1. The CDR3 totals 14 residues. Germline V gene lookup returns CDR1 MNHNS and CDR2 SASEGT. Trimming removed 8 bases from V and 8 bases from J; junction bases left unmatched: 11. The CDR3 DNA sequence: TGTGCCAGCTTTCACGGACAGGGTTCTGATGAGCAGTTCTTC. Translating it yields CASFHGQGSDEQFF.

The sample holds a few counts of this clone. This sequence joins TRBV27 and TRBJ1-5; the match to TRBD1 covers 10 bases. V shed 5 bases and J 6 bases; nucleotides not matched to a gene: 13. Germline CDR1 and CDR2: MNHEY and SMNVEV (reference sequence). CDR3 length equals 17 residues. The CDR3 sequence is CASSPLGTGVGRQPQHF. The DNA of the CDR3 is TGTGCCAGCAGTCCCCTAGGGACAGGGGTTGGACGTCAGCCCCAGCATTTT.

The chain recombines TRBV27 with TRBJ1-4, with TRBD1 matching 8 bases. Germline V gives CDR1 MNHEY, CDR2 SMNVEV (reference sequence). V shed 3 bases and J 12 bases; nucleotides not matched to a gene: 21. The CDR3 totals 18 residues. The CDR3 coding sequence is TGTGCCAGCAGTTTTGTTGGACAGGGTATCGGGTTTGGTAGGGAACTGTTTTTT. Its protein is CASSFVGQGIGFGRELFF.

The chain couples TRBV2 to TRBJ2-4; a possible D gene is TRBD2 (6 bases). The germline CDR1 and CDR2 sequences are SNHLY and FYNNEI. The germline V and J ends were trimmed by 8 bases and 6 bases, with 14 bases remaining between them. This CDR3 is 13 amino acids long. This CDR3 is CASGGTVGNIQYF. Written as DNA, the CDR3 is TGTGCCAGCGGGGGGACTGTCGGAAACATTCAGTACTTC.

This clone was counted only a few times. The V call is TRBV2, the J call TRBJ1-1; a possible D gene is TRBD1 (5 bases). V was pared by 4 bases and J by 5 bases, with 8 bases between. The CDR3 is made up of 12 amino acids. Germline CDR1 SNHLY, CDR2 FYNNEI. The CDR3 reads CASSGGQTEAFF. CDR3 nucleotide sequence: TGTGCCAGCAGTGGTGGACAAACTGAAGCTTTCTTT.

This clone was seen a few times. The chain employs TRBV27 and TRBJ2-2, with D possibly being TRBD2 (5 bases). Per the germline V gene, CDR1 is MNHEY and CDR2 is SMNVEV (reference sequence). Trimming pared 6 bases from V and 7 bases from J, leaving 15 bases between. This CDR3 has 14 amino acids. The CDR3 region is CASSPLGEGGELFF. CDR3 coding DNA: TGTGCCAGCAGCCCTCTCGGGGAAGGCGGGGAGCTGTTTTTT.

Here the CDR3 DNA reads TGTGCCAGCAGCTCCGACAGGGCGACCGGGGAGCTGTTTTTT. Translated, it gives CASSSDRATGELFF. The V and J genes are TRBV7-2 and TRBJ2-2; 7 positions agree with TRBD1. V lost 4 bases and J lost 5; bases outside the gene matches: 4. CDR1 is SGHTA, CDR2 FQGNSA, per germline. The CDR3 runs 14 residues.

The chain joins TRBV14 to TRBJ1-1; a weak D match, TRBD1 (5 bases). The CDR3 loop spans 16 amino acids. Germline-derived CDR1 and CDR2 are SGHDN and FVKESK. Deletions cut 2 bases from V and 4 bases from J, with 17 bases between. The CDR3 loop is CASSQRTEGRGTEAFF. CDR3 DNA: TGTGCCAGCAGCCAAAGGACCGAAGGGAGGGGCACTGAAGCTTTCTTT.

This clone was recorded only once. The rearrangement links TRBV9 to TRBJ2-3, with a tentative D call TRBD2 (6 bases). Trimming cost V 0 bases and J 4 bases, with 15 bases left between them. CDR1 is SGDLS and CDR2 is YYNGEE in the germline V gene. This CDR3 has 16 residues. For the CDR3, the DNA is TGTGCCAGCAGCGTAGAGGGGAGGTGGGGGGCAGATACGCAGTATTTT. Protein sequence: CASSVEGRWGADTQYF. The variable domain in full, completed from reference TRBV9 and TRBJ2-3, reads DSGVTQTPKHLITATGQRVTLRCSPRSGDLSVYWYQQSLDQGLQFLIQYYNGEERAKGNILERFSAQQFPDLHSELNLSSLELGDSALYFCASSVEGRWGADTQYFGPGTRLTVL.

This sequence joins TRBV27 and TRBJ2-1; 12 bases map to TRBD2. With 5 bases clipped from V and 3 bases from J, the junction kept 5 bases outside the gene matches. The CDR3 extends over 16 amino acids. Per the germline V gene, CDR1 is MNHEY and CDR2 is SMNVEV (reference sequence). CDR3 sequence: CASSPQLAGGYNEQFF. Here the CDR3 DNA reads TGTGCCAGCAGTCCCCAACTAGCGGGAGGCTACAATGAGCAGTTCTTC.

The genes are TRBV21-1 and TRBJ1-3; the table's D gene call, TRBD1, was not cross checked with the DNA. TRBV21-1 is an annotated pseudogene. The CDR3 extends over 15 amino acids. The chain's CDR3 is CASSCQGATGNTIYF. The CDR3 region has the DNA TGTGCCAGCAGCTGCCAGGGGGCGACGGGAAACACCATATATTTT.

The chain combines TRBV7-9 with TRBJ1-1; no reliable D call. This CDR3 region has 15 residues. The germline V and J ends were trimmed by 2 bases and 5 bases, with 15 bases remaining between them. Germline V CDR1 and CDR2: SEHNR, FQNEAQ (reference sequence). The CDR3 loop is CASSLSSGRGTEAFF. DNA for the CDR3: TGTGCCAGCAGCTTATCCAGCGGAAGAGGAACTGAAGCTTTCTTT.